Below are 16 T cell receptor beta chains sequenced from a single sample in a study of blood T cells in healthy people across ages. Sample-barcoded 5' priming and a J-beta primer mix drove a second PCR of about 6 to 12 cycles. Using its own MiXCR run on the 5' RACE reads, TCRdb lists one record per CDR3 protein. The data show about 1.4 million distinct CDR3 sequences, approximately 59% seen once. Sequencing was done on a sample of blood. These receptors originate from a man aged 18 to 30 in good health.

The CDR3 is CASSQQGASTEAFF. The DNA for the CDR3 is TGTGCCAGCAGTCAACAGGGGGCAAGCACTGAAGCTTTCTTT. This chain links TRBV12-3 or TRBV12-4 with TRBJ1-1; 9 bases map to TRBD1. V dropped 5 bases and J dropped 4; count of bases not matched to a gene: 5. The CDR3 runs to 14 residues.

The V gene is TRBV29-1, the J gene TRBJ2-7; 10 positions agree with TRBD1. CDR3 length: 16 amino acids. Germline V lookup: CDR1 SQVTM, CDR2 ANQGSEA. Germline trimming cut 4 bases from V and 4 bases from J; bases unmatched to any gene: 13. This CDR3 reads CSVGGTGDGRPYEQYF. CDR3 sequence (DNA): TGCAGCGTTGGCGGGACAGGGGATGGGAGACCTTACGAGCAGTACTTC.

This sequence joins TRBV27 and TRBJ2-7; possibly TRBD1 for D (6 bases). The ends were cut back, 2 bases at V and 3 bases at J, with 14 bases in the middle. The CDR3 totals 15 residues. The germline V gene encodes CDR1 MNHEY and CDR2 SMNVEV (reference sequence). The CDR3 DNA is TGTGCCAGCAGTTTAGGGGGCAGAAACCACTACGAGCAGTACTTC. Translation gives CASSLGGRNHYEQYF.

Only a few counts were recorded for this clonotype. The rearrangement links TRBV27 to TRBJ2-7; TRBD2 matches 8 bases. The CDR3 extends over 15 amino acids. V dropped 2 bases and J dropped 7; count of bases not matched to a gene: 10. In germline, CDR1 is MNHEY, CDR2 SMNVEV (reference sequence). CDR3 loop: CASSLGGSGEWEQYF. The CDR3 DNA reads as TGTGCCAGCAGTTTAGGAGGTAGCGGGGAATGGGAGCAGTACTTC.

The J gene is TRBJ2-5, the V gene TRBV29-1; no firm D call. V was trimmed by 4 bases and J by 1 base, leaving 7 bases between them. The germline V gene has CDR1 SQVTM and CDR2 ANQGSEA. This CDR3 is built from 12 residues. This CDR3 is CSVVSSQETQYF. CDR3 nucleotide sequence: TGCAGCGTTGTCTCCAGCCAAGAGACCCAGTACTTC.

The chain combines TRBV20-1 with TRBJ2-7, with 11 positions matching TRBD1. Trimming removed 3 bases from V and 0 bases from J; junction bases left unmatched: 4. This CDR3 has 15 amino acids. Germline CDR1 DFQATT, CDR2 SNEGSKA (reference sequence). The CDR3 DNA sequence: TGCAGTGCTAGGCCGGGACAGGGGGTCTCCTACGAGCAGTACTTC. Translated: CSARPGQGVSYEQYF.

The chain uses TRBV20-1 and TRBJ2-1; D ambiguous. The CDR3 is made up of 15 amino acids. V gave up 5 bases and J gave up 5 bases, with 19 bases separating them. CDR1 and CDR2 from the germline V gene are DFQATT and SNEGSKA (reference sequence). The CDR3 DNA follows: TGCAGTGCTTTCTCGGCATTTCATAATGACAATGAGCAGTTCTTC. It is translated as CSAFSAFHNDNEQFF.

The CDR3 DNA reads TGTGCCAGTGGGGGGGTTTTCTCCTACGAGCAGTACTTC. Protein: CASGGVFSYEQYF. This rearrangement joins TRBV27 to TRBJ2-7, with TRBD2 identical over 7 bases. Looked up from germline, CDR1 is MNHEY and CDR2 is SMNVEV (reference sequence). This CDR3 has 13 residues. The V gene end was trimmed by 9 bases and the J gene end by 0 bases; junction bases not matched to a gene: 5.

This clonotype was detected a few times. The genes are TRBV5-1 and TRBJ2-7; 9 nucleotides align to TRBD1. The J segment lost 1 base and the V segment lost 2 bases, leaving 4 bases of the junction unmatched. The germline V gene has CDR1 SGHRS and CDR2 YFSETQ. This CDR3 is 15 amino acids long. DNA for the CDR3: TGCGCCAGCAGCTTCGGGGACAGGGATTCCTACGAGCAGTACTTC. Residues: CASSFGDRDSYEQYF.

The chain has TRBV29-1 and TRBJ2-5; 7 bases fit TRBD1. J was trimmed by 2 bases and V by 6 bases; bases with no gene match: 6. Germline V lookup: CDR1 SQVTM, CDR2 ANQGSEA. The CDR3 length is 13 residues. The CDR3 DNA reads TGCAGCGTATACAGGGGTGGGCAAGAGACCCAGTACTTC. This sequence encodes CSVYRGGQETQYF.

The V and J genes are TRBV27 and TRBJ2-1; D remains ambiguous. CDR3 length: 14 residues. V was shortened by 4 bases and J by 8 bases, with 15 bases between the two germline ends. From germline, CDR1 is MNHEY and CDR2 SMNVEV (reference sequence). The CDR3 reads CASSSHYSMHEQFF. CDR3 bases: TGTGCCAGCAGTTCCCACTATAGCATGCATGAGCAGTTCTTC.

The chain joins TRBV3-1 to TRBJ2-3, with 9 bases fitting TRBD2. This CDR3 region has 15 residues. J lost 1 base, V lost 4 bases, and 3 bases had no gene match. Germline V gene sequence: CDR1 LGHDT, CDR2 YNNKEL (reference sequence). The CDR3 reads CASSRRGGRTDTQYF. CDR3 coding DNA: TGTGCCAGCAGCCGGCGGGGGGGCCGCACAGATACGCAGTATTTT.

This rearrangement joins TRBV30 to TRBJ1-1; no reliable D call. The CDR3 extends over 11 amino acids. Germline lookup yields CDR1 GTSNPN and CDR2 SVGIG (reference sequence). Trimming shortened V by 3 bases and J by 5 bases, and 7 bases separated the two germline ends. The CDR3 protein is CAWSPGTEAFF. Written as DNA, the CDR3 is TGTGCCTGGAGCCCGGGGACTGAAGCTTTCTTT.

This clonotype was recorded once. This chain connects TRBV6-2 or TRBV6-3 to TRBJ1-5, with D possibly TRBD1 on 6 matching bases. This CDR3 is built from 17 residues. The V gene lost 2 bases and the J gene lost 6 bases, with 20 bases spanning the gap. The germline V gene has CDR1 MNHEY and CDR2 SVGEGT. CDR3: CASSYGATGLSGQPQHF. CDR3 sequence (DNA): TGTGCCAGCAGTTACGGGGCCACAGGGCTTTCAGGTCAGCCCCAGCATTTT.

In this sample, this clonotype turned up a few times. The J gene is TRBJ1-2, the V gene TRBV11-2, with 8 positions matching TRBD1. The CDR3 is 14 residues long. The J segment lost 7 bases and the V segment lost 4 bases, leaving 8 bases of the junction unmatched. Germline CDR1 is SGHAT and CDR2 is FQNNGV. CDR3 sequence (DNA): TGTGCCAGCAGCTCCGGCGACAGGGGAATTGGCTACACCTTC. Encoded protein: CASSSGDRGIGYTF.

This clonotype appeared once. The chain recombines TRBV4-1 with TRBJ2-1, with D hard to call. The CDR3 is made up of 15 amino acids. From germline, CDR1 is MGHRA and CDR2 YSYEKL. Trimming removed 3 bases at V and 4 bases at J, with 13 bases between. The CDR3 DNA sequence: TGCGCCAGCAGCCACGTTGGGCAGAAATACAATGAGCAGTTCTTC. It yields the protein CASSHVGQKYNEQFF.